The T cell receptor beta chain described here comes from a study of blood T cell repertoires in COVID-19. Study context: Whether acute or convalescent, the COVID-19 samples came from the United States, Italy and Spain. The analysed material was cDNA or gDNA that came from T cells, B-cell-depleted T cells, or PBMCs.

The V gene's germline CDR1 is SGHAT and CDR2 FQNNGV. The CDR3 contains 15 residues. The ends were cut back, 0 bases at V and 4 bases at J, with 10 bases in the middle. Individuals drawn from under 30 US areas were roughly 18 to 100 years old. As handled by the study authors: Estimates of nucleated cell counts were drawn from the amplification of reference gene primers. Clones were read by immunoSEQ multiplex PCR, and TCRdb kept only the in-frame ones, dropping some. V and J calls and clone size are those listed in that table; D and trimming were worked out from the DNA. This table has over 250,000 clones, around 90% appearing once.

This sequence joins TRBV11-2 and TRBJ2-1; a possible D gene is TRBD1 (6 bases). Sequencing used PBMCs or T cells enriched from blood (not recorded which). The sequence derives from a woman aged 25 to 39 who had recovered from COVID-19. The CDR3 DNA reads TGTGCCAGCAGCTTAGAACAGGGAGATTACAATGAGCAGTTCTTC. It yields the protein CASSLEQGDYNEQFF.